The T cell receptor (beta chain) described here comes from a study of early T cells in non-severe SARS-CoV-2 infection. The wider study: The input, bulk RNA from unsorted whole blood, was sequenced, and chains were unpaired. Study results and caveats: The matching step, a VDJdb search, favored anti-spike CD8 responses and missed private and CD4 specificities.

There are many counts of this clonotype. Its specificity is not known. In the library, individual cDNA molecules carried attached unique molecular identifiers. One entry per CDR3 protein results from TCRdb running MiXCR on the 5' RACE reads. The sample lists tens of thousands of distinct CDR3 sequences, roughly 5.5% occurring once. This CDR3 spans 11 amino acids. Trimming stripped 2 bases from V and 5 bases from J, with 3 bases between. CDR1 and CDR2 (germline): KGHSH, LQKENI. The chain recombines TRBV18 with TRBJ2-5; no definite D call. Sequences were obtained from whole blood. This clonotype was obtained from an adult who was a healthcare worker with PCR-confirmed SARS-CoV-2 infection or an uninfected control (not recorded which). The CDR3, as DNA: TGTGCCAGCTCACCAAAGGAGACCCAGTACTTC. This codes for CASSPKETQYF.